This record covers a single TCR beta chain. The specificity of this receptor is unknown. No per-base quality is available; no much larger clone lies one base away. The data belong to a study of shared clonotypes between healthy human individuals (dated by TCRdb to 2020 to 2022). Turning to the overall study: Two women and three men aged 18 to 49 years were included in the cohort. Per donor, leukapheresis produced somewhere between about 0.85 and 8.9 billion PBMCs. To estimate repertoire size and how much clonotypes are shared between individuals, the study performed deep sequencing of blood TCR repertoires from five healthy adults. For each donor, CD4 naive and CD4 memory were each given three plates, CD8 naive was given two plates, and CD8 memory was given one plate. Libraries were prepared and TCR repertoires were sequenced by different laboratories using diverse techniques, in order to increase sequencing depth and limit assay-specific biases.

The donors were healthy, HIV-negative adults who had no recently reported acute infections or vaccinations. Only Caucasian adults living in Nashville, Tennessee, USA were represented among the donors. CD4+ T cells were enriched by magnetic negative selection, after which naive cells were positively selected on CD45RA and the negative fraction was taken as the memory subset. Blood was collected by leukapheresis, and PBMCs were isolated by Ficoll-Histopaque density gradient centrifugation and then cryopreserved in liquid nitrogen vapor phase. Analytical flow cytometry was used to check the purity and quantity of every magnetically sorted T cell population. Genomic DNA was isolated from every sorted fraction and measured by UV absorbance on a Nanodrop 2000c. The junction shows trimming of 0 bases on V and 4 bases on J, plus 6 bases between the germline ends. The CDR3 contains 13 residues, cysteine and phenylalanine counted. Only the CDR3 DNA stays, 39 bases, in frame from base 1. The germline V gene (reference sequence) provides CDR1 SGHAT and CDR2 FQDESV.

Paper-wide results and their limitations: Larger estimated clonotype richness was generally found for naive subsets than for memory subsets. About 4.5% of naive CD4, 3.5% of naive CD8, around 2.3% of memory CD4, and about 0.4% of memory CD8 clonotypes were shared across a handful of donors. The small number of donors limited the genetic and exposure-history diversity represented. Incomplete sequencing was indicated by rarefaction of sorted-subset datasets, despite the large sequencing depth. Sampling was restricted to blood, and TCR repertoires in tissues likely differ from the TCR repertoires found in blood. Higher generation probabilities were observed for clonotypes shared by all four sorted-subset donors than for non-shared clonotypes. Pairwise subsampling indicated that sequencing depth was expected to affect the degree of clonotype sharing among donors.

TCR CDR3 regions were amplified from genomic DNA by multiplex PCR using the deep immunoSEQ assay. Extracted genomic DNA from each cell subset was distributed evenly across all wells of several immunoSEQ 96-well plates, and each plate was treated as a replicate. For sorted subsets, each replicate PCR was loaded with about 0.2 ug genomic DNA, equivalent to about 30,000 T cell genomes. Purified libraries were measured with a Qubit 3.0 fluorometer, size-checked on a Bioanalyzer 2100, and measured again with the KAPA Library Quantification kit. A separate single-read 150-cycle Illumina NextSeq 550 flow cell was used to sequence each immunoSEQ 96-well plate. The paper's processing steps were these. The immunoSEQ output contained only junctional sequences without quality scores, so filtering could not match that applied to full-length reads. Sequences were annotated with PyIR, a Python wrapper for IgBLAST v1.9, using IMGT germline references to assign V/J genes and CDR3. Any read was removed if the V/J assignment was weak (E-value above 1e-6), the CDR3 was missing, or the read contained stop codons, out-of-frame junctions, or ambiguous translated residues. V3J clonotypes were defined as sequences sharing the same inferred V gene, J gene, and CDR3 amino acid sequence. The percentage overlap between two repertoires was calculated by dividing the number of shared unique clonotypes by the size of the smaller repertoire. Three approaches were used to assess repertoire richness: RTK rarefaction, the Chao1 estimator, and Recon v2.1 estimates of unobserved clonotypes. Generation probabilities for all TCRbeta clonotypes obtained by the gDNA method from four donors were computed using OLGA. TCRdb retrieved this table from immuneACCESS and kept in-frame rearrangements only. Not all clones are present; in checked studies, unresolved V genes account for under half, and no reason is known for the remainder. Clone size and V and J calls were adopted from that table, with D and trimming inferred from the DNA. Within this sample are approximately 2.5 million clones, with around nine tenths of them counted one time only. 0.14% of the sample lies in the top ten.

This TCR derives from a man younger than 35 in good health. Sequencing was performed on naive CD4+ T cells sorted from blood. Taken with the paper, the label for cell subset or site translates to: CD45RA+ positively selected. Recombination connected TRBV11-1 to TRBJ2-5, with a tentative D gene TRBD1 over 6 matching bases. CDR3 protein: CASSLARGETQYF. The nucleotides are TGTGCCAGCAGCTTAGCCAGGGGAGAGACCCAGTACTTC. Full variable domain (CDR3 extended with the reference TRBV11-1 and TRBJ2-5 proteins): EAEVAQSPRYKITEKSQAVAFWCDPISGHATLYWYRQILGQGPELLVQFQDESVVDDSQLPKDRFSAERLKGVDSTLKIQPAELGDSAMYLCASSLARGETQYFGPGTRLLVL.